This TCR beta chain emerged from a study of blood T cell repertoires in COVID-19. Study context: Samples representing acute and convalescent COVID-19 were sourced from the United States, Italy and Spain. Sample material is recorded as cDNA or gDNA derived from T cells, B-cell-depleted T cells, or PBMCs.

Trimming shortened V by 1 base and J by 7 bases, and 17 bases separated the two germline ends. Germline V lookup: CDR1 MGHDK, CDR2 SYGVNS. The CDR3 has 15 residues. Per the original data handling: Estimation of nucleated cell counts was performed using reference gene primer amplification. Sequenced by immunoSEQ multiplex PCR; TCRdb stores in-frame clones only, minus some. D and trimming come from the DNA, and the V and J calls and clone size come from that table. The data contain a few hundred thousand clones, around nine tenths of them singletons. What was sequenced was peripheral blood. The TCR comes from a man aged 40-49 years who had recovered from COVID-19. The chain has TRBV25-1 and TRBJ2-7; weak D call: TRBD1 (5 bases). CDR3 nucleotides: TGTGCCAGCAGTGAATCCGGCAGGGAATTCAAGGAGCAGTACTTC. Its protein product is CASSESGREFKEQYF.